Below, 21 T cell receptor beta chains from the same sample are listed, as sequenced in a study of T cells in localized non-small cell lung cancer. Only in-frame clones appear in the TCRdb table, and some are missing; sequencing was by immunoSEQ multiplex PCR. The sample has roughly 38,000 clones; 88% are singletons. Sequences were derived from peripheral blood, sampled before any cancer treatment. Receptor source: a woman aged 40 to 75 with stage I lung adenocarcinoma.

This chain uses TRBV7-9 with TRBJ2-1; 7 bases agree with TRBD2. The germline gives CDR1 SEHNR, CDR2 FQNEAQ (reference sequence). The CDR3 length is 13 residues. V lost 8 bases and J lost 10; bases outside the gene matches: 11. The DNA of the CDR3 is TGTGCCAGCGGGGACGGGAGGCGCCAGGAGCAGTTCTTC. Amino acid sequence: CASGDGRRQEQFF.

The chain has TRBV10-3 and TRBJ2-1; D might be TRBD2 (6 bases). CDR1 is ENHRY, CDR2 SYGVKD, per germline. Trimming removed 4 bases at V and 6 bases at J, with 10 bases between. There are 13 residues in the CDR3. The chain's CDR3 is CAISVAGLNEQFF. The CDR3 DNA sequence: TGTGCCATCAGTGTGGCGGGACTCAATGAGCAGTTCTTC.

V and J are TRBV6-1 and TRBJ1-1, with D possibly TRBD1 on 5 matching bases. Germline V gene data show CDR1 as MNHNS and CDR2 as SASEGT. The CDR3 has 12 residues. V was cut by 0 bases and J by 8 bases, with 7 bases left in between. In DNA, the CDR3 is TGTGCCAGCAGTGAAGCGGGACTGGAAGCTTTCTTT. As protein: CASSEAGLEAFF.

The rearrangement uses TRBV5-5 and TRBJ2-1; unclear D gene. Trimming pared 2 bases from V and 3 bases from J, leaving 21 bases between. Germline-derived CDR1 and CDR2 are SGHKS and YYEKEE (reference sequence). The CDR3 has 18 residues. The CDR3: CASSFDTPGGTSYNEQFF. CDR3 nucleotide sequence: TGTGCCAGCAGCTTTGATACCCCGGGTGGTACGAGCTACAATGAGCAGTTCTTC.

This rearrangement joins TRBV5-1 to TRBJ2-2, with 8 bases fitting TRBD2. Germline V gene lookup returns CDR1 SGHRS and CDR2 YFSETQ. Trimming at V came to 1 base and at J to 4 bases, leaving 3 bases not matched to a gene. This CDR3 has 15 amino acids. Here the CDR3 reads CASSLTAGATGELFF. CDR3 DNA sequence: TGCGCCAGCAGCTTGACAGCGGGGGCCACCGGGGAGCTGTTTTTT. Using reference TRBV5-1 and TRBJ2-2 for the parts outside the CDR3, the full variable domain is KAGVTQTPRYLIKTRGQQVTLSCSPISGHRSVSWYQQTPGQGLQFLFEYFSETQRNKGNFPGRFSGRQFSNSRSEMNVSTLELGDSALYLCASSLTAGATGELFFGEGSRLTVL.

This clone showed up just a few times. The chain combines TRBV30 with TRBJ2-1; D is ambiguous. From germline, CDR1 is GTSNPN and CDR2 SVGIG (reference sequence). Trimming removed 6 bases at V and 3 bases at J, with 15 bases between. CDR3 length equals 14 residues. CDR3 amino acids: CACSDAPNYNEQFF. CDR3 in DNA: TGTGCCTGCAGCGACGCCCCTAACTACAATGAGCAGTTCTTC.

The chain combines TRBV18 with TRBJ2-3; possible D gene TRBD1, 5 bases. The CDR3 consists of 15 residues. The germline V gene encodes CDR1 KGHSH and CDR2 LQKENI. V was shortened by 2 bases and J by 0 bases, with 9 bases between the two germline ends. Here the CDR3 reads CASSPVAGSTDTQYF. CDR3 sequence (DNA): TGTGCCAGCTCACCAGTAGCAGGGAGCACAGATACGCAGTATTTT.

The genes are TRBV27 and TRBJ2-7, with 7 positions matching TRBD1. CDR1 is MNHEY, CDR2 SMNVEV, per germline (reference sequence). CDR3 length: 16 residues. V gave up 5 bases and J gave up 1 base; unmatched junction bases: 11. The DNA of the CDR3 is TGTGCCAGCAGTCCCGGATTCGGACAGGCATCCTACGAGCAGTACTTC. Translation: CASSPGFGQASYEQYF.

The J gene is TRBJ2-5, the V gene TRBV7-2, with 13 bases aligning to TRBD2. Trimming cost V 5 bases and J 4 bases; bases outside gene matches: 1. This CDR3 has 14 amino acids. Germline loops: CDR1 SGHTA, CDR2 FQGNSA. CDR3 in amino acids: CASSRLAGGETQYF. The DNA for the CDR3 is TGTGCCAGCAGCCGACTAGCGGGAGGAGAGACCCAGTACTTC.

The genes are TRBV6-6 and TRBJ2-7; the match to TRBD2 covers 11 bases. Trimming removed 6 bases from V and 0 bases from J; junction bases left unmatched: 4. Germline V gene sequence: CDR1 MNHNY, CDR2 SVGAGI (reference sequence). CDR3 length equals 15 residues. CDR3 in amino acids: CASRRLAGLSYEQYF. In DNA form, the CDR3 reads TGTGCCAGCAGGCGACTAGCGGGACTCTCCTACGAGCAGTACTTC.

This CDR3 is CAWSVLGEDQPQHF. The CDR3 DNA reads as TGTGCCTGGAGTGTACTAGGGGAGGATCAGCCCCAGCATTTT. The chain joins TRBV30 to TRBJ1-5; tentative D call: TRBD1 (5 bases). Germline CDR1 and CDR2: GTSNPN and SVGIG (reference sequence). V lost 0 bases and J 5 bases, leaving 11 bases between the germline ends. The CDR3 loop spans 14 amino acids.

This rearrangement joins TRBV5-1 to TRBJ2-7, with D maybe TRBD1 (5 bases). V dropped 6 bases and J dropped 2 bases, with 18 bases sitting between them. CDR3 length equals 15 residues. The germline V gene has CDR1 SGHRS and CDR2 YFSETQ. CDR3 coding DNA: TGCGCCAGCAAGCCCTTTGACAGCTCAACCTACGAGCAGTACTTC. Protein sequence: CASKPFDSSTYEQYF. Supplemented by reference TRBV5-1 and TRBJ2-7, the full variable domain reads KAGVTQTPRYLIKTRGQQVTLSCSPISGHRSVSWYQQTPGQGLQFLFEYFSETQRNKGNFPGRFSGRQFSNSRSEMNVSTLELGDSALYLCASKPFDSSTYEQYFGPGTRLTVT.

Concerning this clone itself: The same CDR3 also results from other DNA sequences found in this sample. V and J are TRBV6-6 and TRBJ2-7; D unclear. Per the germline V gene, CDR1 is MNHNY and CDR2 is SVGAGI (reference sequence). The germline V and J ends were trimmed by 0 bases and 0 bases, with 12 bases remaining between them. The CDR3 is 16 residues long. The CDR3 loop reads CASSYSGGRSSYEQYF. CDR3 sequence (DNA): TGTGCCAGCAGTTACTCGGGCGGTCGCAGCTCCTACGAGCAGTACTTC.

This rearrangement joins TRBV28 to TRBJ2-7; D uncertain. The germline CDR1 and CDR2 sequences are MDHEN and SYDVKM. Trimming shortened V by 1 base and J by 3 bases, and 13 bases separated the two germline ends. This CDR3 is built from 15 residues. This CDR3 is CASSLSGPRGYEQYF. Written as DNA, the CDR3 is TGTGCCAGCAGTTTATCTGGCCCGCGCGGCTACGAGCAGTACTTC.

V gene TRBV27 combines with J gene TRBJ2-7, with 7 bases that match TRBD2. The germline gives CDR1 MNHEY, CDR2 SMNVEV (reference sequence). The CDR3 consists of 14 residues. The V segment lost 10 bases and the J segment 0 bases; nucleotides outside the gene matches: 9. Here the CDR3 reads CATAGEVNSYEQYF. Here the CDR3 DNA reads TGTGCCACGGCGGGGGAGGTTAACTCCTACGAGCAGTACTTC.

This clone was recorded once. The chain is built from TRBV27 and TRBJ2-7; D unresolved. CDR3 length: 13 amino acids. With 3 bases removed from V and 2 bases from J, the gap between germline ends came to 8 bases. CDR1 and CDR2 (germline): MNHEY, SMNVEV (reference sequence). CDR3: CASSFGVPYEQYF. Here the CDR3 DNA reads TGTGCCAGCAGTTTTGGGGTTCCCTACGAGCAGTACTTC.

The chain recombines TRBV29-1 with TRBJ1-2; tentatively, D is TRBD1 (6 bases). CDR1 and CDR2 (germline): SQVTM, ANQGSEA. The CDR3 contains 12 residues. Trimming stripped 4 bases from V and 7 bases from J, with 13 bases between. The CDR3 DNA reads TGCAGCGTTGGTTGGGGGGGGCTTGGCTACACCTTC. Translated: CSVGWGGLGYTF.

The chain combines TRBV10-3 with TRBJ1-2; unclear D gene. The V gene's germline CDR1 is ENHRY and CDR2 SYGVKD. Trimming pared 0 bases from V and 8 bases from J, leaving 7 bases between. CDR3 length: 12 residues. This CDR3 reads CAISESRAGYTF. Written as DNA, the CDR3 is TGTGCCATCAGTGAGTCTAGGGCGGGCTACACCTTC.

This clone was observed once. The V gene is TRBV11-2, the J gene TRBJ2-7, with D perhaps matching TRBD1 (6 bases). This CDR3 region has 13 residues. Germline lookup yields CDR1 SGHAT and CDR2 FQNNGV. Between the trimmed V and J ends, which lost 5 bases and 4 bases, there was a span of 12 bases. The DNA for the CDR3 is TGTGCCAGCAGCCCTGGGACATTGTACGAGCAGTACTTC. Translated, it gives CASSPGTLYEQYF.

The chain carries TRBV9 and TRBJ2-1, with no clear D. The V gene's germline CDR1 is SGDLS and CDR2 YYNGEE. V lost 7 bases to trimming and J lost 0 bases, with 14 bases between them. The CDR3 is 15 residues long. The CDR3 bases are TGTGCCAGCGACGAAGGGCCGATCTCCTACAATGAGCAGTTCTTC. Protein: CASDEGPISYNEQFF.

The chain joins TRBV25-1 to TRBJ2-5, with 15 bases fitting TRBD2. Trimming cost V 4 bases and J 9 bases; bases outside gene matches: 3. Germline V gene data show CDR1 as MGHDK and CDR2 as SYGVNS. The CDR3 length is 14 residues. The CDR3: CASSGTSGGVAQYF. Here the CDR3 DNA reads TGTGCCAGCAGTGGGACTAGCGGGGGGGTGGCCCAGTACTTC.